The entry below gives a single T cell receptor beta chain sequence along with its context. Its antigen target is currently unknown. No much larger clone exists at a distance of one base, and base qualities are not known. Library construction relied on the immunoSEQ multiplex PCR assay. The clones in this table, taken by TCRdb from immuneACCESS, are in-frame only. Not every clone is retained; where verified, under half of the shortfall comes from an unresolved V gene, and the cause of the rest is unknown. The sample has more than 40,000 clones on record, 65% to 70% of them singletons. Clones ranked in the top ten supply around a quarter of the sample. The study tested focal radiation therapy combined with CTLA-4 blockade (ipilimumab) in patients with chemo-refractory metastatic non-small-cell lung cancer. As encoded in the germline V gene, CDR1 is SGHAT while CDR2 is FQNNGV. Measured from the cysteine to the phenylalanine, the CDR3 is 13 residues long. The only DNA kept is the CDR3, 39 bases in frame from the first base. Trimming removed 5 bases from V and 7 bases from J, leaving 9 bases between the germline ends.

The entry originates in a study of radiotherapy plus CTLA-4 blockade in lung cancer (dated by TCRdb to the late 2010s). Concerning the study at large: Objective responses were observed in 18% of enrolled patients, and disease control was achieved in approximately 32%.

On the study overall, not on this receptor specifically: Increased serum interferon-beta after radiation, together with early dynamic changes in blood T cell clones, were reported to be the strongest predictors of response. After treatment with radiotherapy and ipilimumab, TCR clones that originated in tumors expanded in peripheral blood.

The rearrangement combines TRBV11-2 with TRBJ1-6, with the D segment identity uncertain. The sequencing here drew on peripheral blood, taken from a patient treated with radiotherapy plus ipilimumab. The origin of this receptor is a human donor with non-small cell lung cancer who had a partial response to radiotherapy plus ipilimumab. The CDR3 region: CASSRGRNSPLHF. The DNA sequence is TGTGCCAGCAGCCGCGGGCGGAATTCACCCCTCCACTTT.